This TCR beta chain was found in a study of CD8 T cells in ankylosing spondylitis. Study conclusions and caveats: Reported data indicate significant enrichment of disease-linked clones within matched ankylosing spondylitis synovial fluid. Disease-linked clones, CD8+, were relatively rare in peripheral blood. Several highly homologous variants made up a TCR beta motif that seemed to typify ankylosing spondylitis blood.

Researchers built TCR beta libraries using quantitative 5'-RACE with molecular barcodes. MiXCR, applied by TCRdb to the 5' RACE reads, yields one record per CDR3 protein. The table lists fewer than 550,000 distinct CDR3 sequences, roughly 5% of them singletons. This clonotype has at least ten counts. No antigen is known for it. Sequenced: blood, either unsorted or a sorted T cell fraction (not recorded which). The TCR sequence derives from a male donor with ankylosing spondylitis.

The CDR3 DNA reads as TGCAGCCCCGAGACGGCTATGTCAGATACGCAGTATTTT. Translated, it gives CSPETAMSDTQYF. The V and J genes are TRBV29-1 and TRBJ2-3; D is ambiguous. Germline CDR1 SQVTM, CDR2 ANQGSEA. Trimming took off 8 bases at V and 4 bases at J, with 16 bases between the two ends. This CDR3 has 13 residues.